This paragraph reports one T cell receptor beta chain. This entry belongs to a study of cytomegalovirus exposure and HLA in healthy donors. The PCR was carried out with 60 Vbeta primers and 13 Jbeta primers. The assay was immunoSEQ multiplex PCR, and TCRdb's table has in-frame clones only and misses some. The sample contains 150,000 or so clones, under 85% of which appear only once. Per the germline V gene, CDR1 is SGHRS and CDR2 is YFSETQ. Trimming removed 1 base from V and 8 bases from J; junction bases left unmatched: 0. The CDR3 consists of 12 residues. The sequenced sample was PBMCs. The chain carries TRBV5-1 and TRBJ1-1, with TRBD1 matching 9 bases. The receptor's source is a woman aged 40 to 50 in good health and CMV-seropositive. The CDR3 loop reads CASSLTGGEAFF. CDR3 nucleotide sequence: TGCGCCAGCAGCTTGACAGGGGGCGAAGCTTTCTTT.